Shown below are 9 T cell receptor beta chains from a single sample sequenced in a study of blood T cell repertoires in COVID-19. TCRdb keeps only in-frame clones here, not all; method: immunoSEQ multiplex PCR. The sample lists hundreds of thousands of clones, 88% occurring once. Source material: PBMCs or T cells enriched from blood (not recorded which). The receptors come from a woman aged 55-70 years in a cohort exposed to, infected with or recovered from COVID-19 (not recorded which).

J is TRBJ2-1 and V is TRBV5-3; TRBD2 agrees at 13 bases. TRBV5-3 is known as an ORF, though its function is uncertain. With V trimmed by 2 bases and J by 4 bases, 6 bases remained unmatched. The CDR3 runs to 17 residues. The chain's CDR3 is CARSLTSGRADYNEQFF. The CDR3 DNA follows: TGTGCCAGAAGCTTAACTAGCGGGAGGGCGGATTACAATGAGCAGTTCTTC.

This chain links TRBV5-6 with TRBJ1-5, with a weak D call TRBD1 (5 bases). Germline loops: CDR1 SGHDT, CDR2 YYEEEE. The CDR3 is 16 amino acids. V lost 2 bases to trimming and J lost 4 bases, with 16 bases between them. The CDR3 loop reads CASSFGSGMKNQPQHF. For the CDR3, the DNA is TGTGCCAGCAGCTTTGGCTCAGGGATGAAAAATCAGCCCCAGCATTTT.

This clone has more than one count but fewer than ten. In nucleotides, the CDR3 is TGTGCCAGCAGCGTAGGGGACACCCGCACTGAAGCTTTCTTT. Translated: CASSVGDTRTEAFF. The J gene is TRBJ1-1, the V gene TRBV9; D is possibly TRBD1 (6 bases). Germline lookup yields CDR1 SGDLS and CDR2 YYNGEE. Trimming took 0 bases from V and 4 from J, leaving 10 bases between them. CDR3 length equals 14 residues.

The chain employs TRBV5-1 and TRBJ1-5; 8 nucleotides match TRBD1. Looked up from germline, CDR1 is SGHRS and CDR2 is YFSETQ. V was pared by 3 bases and J by 1 base, with 18 bases of the junction left unmatched. This CDR3 is 20 amino acids long. CDR3 protein: CASSYPSDGIQGGSNQPQHF. CDR3 nucleotides: TGCGCCAGCAGCTACCCATCCGATGGAATACAGGGGGGAAGCAATCAGCCCCAGCATTTT.

This clone occurred once. The J gene is TRBJ2-3, the V gene TRBV7-8, with D perhaps TRBD2 (5 bases). CDR1 is SGHVS, CDR2 FQNEAQ, per germline. The CDR3 runs 14 residues. Trimming pared 6 bases from V and 6 bases from J, leaving 16 bases between. The CDR3 DNA follows: TGTGCCAGCAGTTGGGTGACGGGAAGTGATACGCAGTATTTT. This gives the protein CASSWVTGSDTQYF.

This clone is a singleton in its sample. CDR3 coding DNA: TGTGCCAGCAGCTCACACCCACCGGGACAGGGATACACTGAAGCTTTCTTT. It specifies CASSSHPPGQGYTEAFF. V usage is TRBV3-1 (or the pseudogene TRBV3-2) and J usage is TRBJ1-1; the match to TRBD1 covers 9 bases. V lost 5 bases and J lost 3; bases outside the gene matches: 13. This CDR3 contains 17 residues. Germline loops: CDR1 LGHDT, CDR2 YNNKEL (reference sequence).

The chain couples TRBV10-1 to TRBJ1-5; unclear D gene. The germline V gene has CDR1 WNHNN and CDR2 SYGVQD (reference sequence). The CDR3 has 15 amino acids. Trimming pared 3 bases from V and 6 bases from J, leaving 15 bases between. In DNA form, the CDR3 reads TGCGCCAGCAGTGAATCCTCGGGCGAGGGTCAGCCCCAGCATTTT. Translation: CASSESSGEGQPQHF.

This clone was counted a few times. The V call is TRBV2, the J call TRBJ2-4; TRBD2 aligns across 10 bases. Per the germline V gene, CDR1 is SNHLY and CDR2 is FYNNEI. V shed 7 bases and J 5 bases; nucleotides not matched to a gene: 5. This CDR3 region has 14 residues. The CDR3: CASMGLASQNIQYF. The CDR3 bases are TGTGCCAGCATGGGACTAGCGAGTCAAAACATTCAGTACTTC.

Only one count was recorded for this clone. This chain uses TRBV25-1 with TRBJ2-3; 10 nucleotides align to TRBD2. Germline CDR1 is MGHDK and CDR2 is SYGVNS. J was trimmed by 3 bases and V by 4 bases; bases with no gene match: 1. The CDR3 contains 14 residues. CDR3 DNA sequence: TGTGCCAGCAGTGTAGCGGGAGGAACAGATACGCAGTATTTT. Protein sequence: CASSVAGGTDTQYF.